A selection of T cell receptor beta chains follows, all from one sample in a study of cytomegalovirus exposure and HLA in healthy donors. The assay was immunoSEQ multiplex PCR, and TCRdb's table has in-frame clones only and misses some. The table records under 85,000 clones, 92% of them present only once. The specimen sequenced was PBMCs. The receptors stem from a man aged 18 to 29 in good health and CMV-seropositive. CDR3s include the opening cysteine and the closing phenylalanine or tryptophan. D genes are given only for firm matches. Some rows have no size entry. The others give once, few or many, or a class for an expanded clone.

J gene | CDR3 length | V gene | D gene | clone size | CDR3 DNA | CDR3 protein
TRBJ2-3 | 13 | TRBV9 | . | . | TGTGCCAGCAGCGAGGGACACACAGATACGCAGTATTTT | CASSEGHTDTQYF
TRBJ2-7 | 13 | TRBV27 | . | . | TGTGCCGTCATCGGGTCTAGCCCCTACGAGCAGTACTTC | CAVIGSSPYEQYF
TRBJ2-7 | 15 | TRBV11-2 | . | . | TGTGCCAGCAGCTTAGATCCTTGGGCAGCCTACGAGCAGTACTTC | CASSLDPWAAYEQYF
TRBJ2-7 | 11 | TRBV2 | TRBD1 | . | TGTGCCAGCAGCACAGGGGGCGGGCGGGAATTC | CASSTGGGREF
TRBJ1-1 | 11 | TRBV20-1 | TRBD1 | . | TGCAGTTCAGGGGGGAACACTGAAGCTTTCTTT | CSSGGNTEAFF
TRBJ2-2 | 15 | TRBV19 | TRBD2 | . | TGTGCCAGTATCCCGGGGGGGTTGGACACCGGGGAGCTGTTTTTT | CASIPGGLDTGELFF
TRBJ2-1 | 14 | TRBV19 | . | . | TGTGCCAGTAGTATGAGTCGGCAGGGGAATGAGCAGTTCTTC | CASSMSRQGNEQFF
TRBJ2-7 | 15 | TRBV27 | TRBD1 | . | TGTGCCAGCAGACCGCGACAGGGGGTCTCCTACGAGCAGTACTTC | CASRPRQGVSYEQYF
TRBJ2-1 | 15 | TRBV6-4 | . | . | TGTGCCAGCACCTACGACTGGTGCCCCTCCAATGAGCAGTTCTTC | CASTYDWCPSNEQFF
TRBJ1-5 | 14 | TRBV10-3 | . | . | TGTGCCATCAGTGAAAGGGGAAGCAATCAGCCCCAGCATTTT | CAISERGSNQPQHF
TRBJ1-2 | 13 | TRBV6-5 | . | few | TGTGCCAGCAGTTACGGGCAGGGAGGGGGCTACACCTTC | CASSYGQGGGYTF
TRBJ1-2 | 17 | TRBV16 | . | once | TGTGCCAGCAGCCAGCCTGCGGGGAACGCCCTTAACTATGGCTACACCTTC | CASSQPAGNALNYGYTF
TRBJ2-7 | 14 | TRBV19 | TRBD2 | . | TGTGCCAGTAACGGACCGGGACTAGCTCGCGAGCAGTACTTC | CASNGPGLAREQYF
TRBJ2-1 | 16 | TRBV11-2 | . | . | TGTGCCAGCAGCTGGAAAGTGGCGGGGTCCTACAATGAGCAGTTCTTC | CASSWKVAGSYNEQFF
TRBJ2-7 | 14 | TRBV6-1 | . | . | TGTGCCAGCAGTGAAGGCGGGACAGCTTACGAGCAGTACTTC | CASSEGGTAYEQYF
TRBJ1-1 | 14 | TRBV10-3 | . | . | TGTGCCATCAGGATGGACAGCCCGAACACTGAAGCTTTCTTT | CAIRMDSPNTEAFF
TRBJ2-7 | 18 | TRBV7-9 | TRBD2 | . | TGTGCCAGCAGCGGGCCTCCGGGTCTAGCGGGGCGTTCGAGAGAGCAGTACTTC | CASSGPPGLAGRSREQYF
TRBJ2-5 | 15 | TRBV5-1 | TRBD2 | . | TGCGCCAGCAGTTATCGGCTAGCGGTACAAGAGACCCAGTACTTC | CASSYRLAVQETQYF
TRBJ2-7 | 15 | TRBV5-4 | TRBD1 | . | TGTGCCAGCAGCCCCGGGACAGACAACTCCTACGAGCAGTACTTC | CASSPGTDNSYEQYF
TRBJ2-7 | 14 | TRBV11-3 | . | . | TGTGCCAGCAGCTTAGACAGTTTAAGCTACGAGCAGTACTTC | CASSLDSLSYEQYF
TRBJ1-2 | 15 | TRBV18 | . | . | TGTGCCAGCTCACCTCGACAGGAACAAGCCTATGGCTACACCTTC | CASSPRQEQAYGYTF
TRBJ2-5 | 15 | TRBV7-9 | TRBD2 | . | TGTGCCAGCAGCTTAGCCGGGACTAGGGGTGAGACCCAGTACTTC | CASSLAGTRGETQYF
TRBJ2-1 | 13 | TRBV7-8 | TRBD2 | . | TGTGCCAGCAGCTACGAACGGGAGGGCCGCAAGTTCTTC | CASSYEREGRKFF
TRBJ2-7 | 13 | TRBV5-1 | . | once | TGCGCCAGCAGCATATCTAGCTCCTACGAGCAGTACTTC | CASSISSSYEQYF
TRBJ1-1 | 16 | TRBV7-6 | . | . | TGTGCCAGCAGCTTAACGGATTCACGGCTGGGCCCTGAAGCTTTCTTT | CASSLTDSRLGPEAFF
TRBJ2-5 | 17 | TRBV7-9 | TRBD2 | once | TGTGCCAGCAGCTCCACTACGAAAGGACTAGCGGAAGAGACCCAGTACTTC | CASSSTTKGLAEETQYF
TRBJ2-1 | 16 | TRBV9 | TRBD2 | once | TGTGCCAGCAGCGTAGGTGTGACTAGCGCCCTCTTTGAGCAGTTCTTC | CASSVGVTSALFEQFF
TRBJ2-7 | 17 | TRBV19 | TRBD2 | . | TGTGCCAGTAGTACGATGACTAGCGGGAGACGATGGGACGAGCAGTACTTC | CASSTMTSGRRWDEQYF
TRBJ2-1 | 16 | TRBV7-9 | TRBD2 | . | TGTGCCAGCAGCTTTCCGGCTAGCGGCTCCTACAATGAGCAGTTCTTC | CASSFPASGSYNEQFF
TRBJ2-7 | 15 | TRBV27 | TRBD2 | . | TGTGCCAGCAGTTTAACTAGCGGGAGCTCCTACGAGCAGTACTTC | CASSLTSGSSYEQYF
TRBJ2-1 | 15 | TRBV14 | TRBD1 | . | TGTGCCAGCAGCCCTGAGGACAGGGAATACAATGAGCAGTTCTTC | CASSPEDREYNEQFF
TRBJ2-1 | 13 | TRBV10-3 | . | . | TGTGCCACCTCGGGGGTAGCCTACAATGAGCAGTTCTTC | CATSGVAYNEQFF
TRBJ2-7 | 16 | TRBV5-1 | . | . | TGCGCCAGCAGCTTGAGCGGACGGAGCGCTACGGGGGAGCAGTACTTC | CASSLSGRSATGEQYF
TRBJ2-7 | 12 | TRBV7-9 | . | . | TGTGCCAGCAGCACATCAGCCTACGAGCAGTACTTC | CASSTSAYEQYF
TRBJ2-2 | 15 | TRBV14 | TRBD2 | . | TGTGCCAGCAGCCAAGAGGTTAGCGGGACCGGGGAGCTGTTTTTT | CASSQEVSGTGELFF
TRBJ2-1 | 17 | TRBV15 | . | . | TGTGCCACCAGCAGTTTTGCGGCGGGATACTCCTACAATGAGCAGTTCTTC | CATSSFAAGYSYNEQFF
TRBJ2-1 | 16 | TRBV5-1 | TRBD2 | . | TGCGCCAGCAGCAGAGTAGCGGGAGGCTCCTACAATGAGCAGTTCTTC | CASSRVAGGSYNEQFF
TRBJ2-1 | 16 | TRBV28 | TRBD2 | . | TGTGCCAGCAGTTTATTAACTAGCGGGAGGTTCAATGAGCAGTTCTTC | CASSLLTSGRFNEQFF
TRBJ2-3 | 16 | TRBV6-6 | TRBD2 | . | TGTGCCAGCAGATCACCGGGACTAGCTGGAACAGATACGCAGTATTTT | CASRSPGLAGTDTQYF
TRBJ1-1 | 16 | TRBV9 | TRBD1 | . | TGTGCCAGCAGCGTGGGAGTAGGACAGGGTGACACTGAAGCTTTCTTT | CASSVGVGQGDTEAFF
TRBJ1-2 | 16 | TRBV7-8 | TRBD1 | . | TGTGCCAGCAGCTTAGCGAGACAGGGGGTTAAGAATGGCTACACCTTC | CASSLARQGVKNGYTF
TRBJ2-7 | 12 | TRBV6-1 | TRBD1 | . | TGTGCCAGCAGCCTAGACAGGGGTCAGCAGTACTTC | CASSLDRGQQYF
TRBJ2-4 | 17 | TRBV5-4 | TRBD1 | . | TGTGCCAGCAGCTCACCGACTACGACAGGGTCCAAAAACATTCAGTACTTC | CASSSPTTTGSKNIQYF
TRBJ2-4 | 15 | TRBV27 | . | once | TGTGCCAGCACAAGACTAGGGGGGGAAAAAAACATTCAGTACTTC | CASTRLGGEKNIQYF
TRBJ2-1 | 15 | TRBV6-5 | TRBD1 | . | TGTGCCAGCAGGGAGACAGGGTGGTCCTACAATGAGCAGTTCTTC | CASRETGWSYNEQFF
TRBJ2-3 | 13 | TRBV28 | . | . | TGTGCCAGCAGGGCCCGGGTTGCCGATACGCAGTATTTT | CASRARVADTQYF
TRBJ1-1 | 12 | TRBV30 | . | . | TGTGCCTGGAACAGGGAGAACACTGAAGCTTTCTTT | CAWNRENTEAFF
TRBJ2-1 | 16 | TRBV21-1 | . | . | TGTGCCAGCAGCACACGAAGACTAGCGGGAGAGAATGAGCAGTTCTTC | CASSTRRLAGENEQFF
TRBJ2-3 | 15 | TRBV7-8 | . | . | TGTGCCAGCAGCTGGGATGGGAGTTGGACAGATACGCAGTATTTT | CASSWDGSWTDTQYF
TRBJ2-3 | 18 | TRBV1 | . | . | TGCACCAGCAGCCCCAGATCTAGCGGGAGGCCAAGCACAGATACGCAGTATTTT | CTSSPRSSGRPSTDTQYF
TRBJ1-1 | 13 | TRBV6-1 | TRBD1 | few | TGTGCCAGCAGTGAAGCGCAACAGGGGGAAGCTTTCTTT | CASSEAQQGEAFF